This TCR beta chain came from a study of blood T cell repertoires in COVID-19. Across the whole study: Specimens from acute and convalescent COVID-19 originated in the United States, Italy and Spain. Sources were T cells, B-cell-depleted T cells, or PBMCs; the material itself was cDNA or gDNA.

Per the original methods: Amplification with reference gene primers provided the estimates of nucleated cell counts. Only in-frame clones appear in the TCRdb table, and some are missing; sequencing was by immunoSEQ multiplex PCR. The V and J calls and clone size were taken over from that table, and D and trimming were inferred from the DNA. Altogether about 220,000 clones are present, more than 65% being singletons, with the ten largest covering about 2.9%. Germline V gene lookup returns CDR1 MDHEN and CDR2 SYDVKM. CDR3 length: 17 amino acids. Deletions cut 5 bases from V and 2 bases from J, with 19 bases between.

The V and J genes are TRBV28 and TRBJ1-3; no reliable D call. The source of this sequence is a woman in her twenties or thirties who had recovered from COVID-19. Sequenced input: peripheral blood. In DNA, the CDR3 is TGTGCCAGCAGTCGTCCGGATTGGCAGGTCGCTGGAAACACCATATATTTT. Translation gives CASSRPDWQVAGNTIYF.